Each of the 20 T cell receptor beta chains below was sequenced from the same sample in a study of cytomegalovirus exposure and HLA in healthy donors. The PCR was carried out with 60 Vbeta primers and 13 Jbeta primers. Profiling relied on immunoSEQ multiplex PCR, and the TCRdb table lists in-frame clones only, not all of them. The table lists approximately 38,000 clones, with 1% to 1.5% in the top ten. Sequencing was carried out using PBMCs. These receptors were taken from a man aged 25 to 40 in good health and CMV-seronegative.

The CDR3 nucleotides are TGTGCCTGGAGAACAGCTTTGAACACTGAAGCTTTCTTT. Translated: CAWRTALNTEAFF. The genes are TRBV30 and TRBJ1-1; D remains ambiguous. Trimming removed 3 bases at V and 0 bases at J, with 8 bases between. The CDR3 sequence is 13 residues long. Germline V gene lookup returns CDR1 GTSNPN and CDR2 SVGIG (reference sequence). The full variable domain, completed using reference TRBV30 and TRBJ1-1, is SQTIHQWPATLVQPVGSPLSLECTVEGTSNPNLYWYRQAAGRGLQLLFYSVGIGQISSEVPQNLSASRPQDRQFILSSKKLLLSDSGFYLCAWRTALNTEAFFGQGTRLTVV.

The rearrangement uses TRBV7-9 and TRBJ2-7; 10 bases are shared with TRBD1. From germline, CDR1 is SEHNR and CDR2 FQNEAQ (reference sequence). Trimming cost V 5 bases and J 4 bases; bases outside gene matches: 5. The CDR3 extends over 14 amino acids. The CDR3 DNA reads TGTGCCAGCAGCGGGACAGGGGTGGATTACGAGCAGTACTTC. Protein: CASSGTGVDYEQYF.

The gene calls are TRBV19 and TRBJ1-2; possibly TRBD1 for D (6 bases). Germline CDR1 LNHDA, CDR2 SQIVND (reference sequence). The CDR3 sequence is 13 residues long. The germline V and J ends were trimmed by 5 bases and 2 bases, with 9 bases remaining between them. CDR3 sequence (DNA): TGTGCCAGTAGTGTGACAGGCAACTATGGCTACACCTTC. This encodes CASSVTGNYGYTF.

This chain connects TRBV6-5 to TRBJ1-1, with 11 bases lining up with TRBD1. There are 14 residues in the CDR3. From germline, CDR1 is MNHEY and CDR2 SVGAGI. The ends lost 2 bases at V and 4 bases at J; junction bases unmatched: 0. The CDR3 DNA reads as TGTGCCAGCAGTTACGGGACAGGGGGCACTGAAGCTTTCTTT. It yields the protein CASSYGTGGTEAFF.

The chain carries TRBV25-1 and TRBJ2-1, with 8 nucleotides matching TRBD1. J was trimmed by 4 bases and V by 4 bases; bases with no gene match: 6. This CDR3 region has 15 residues. Germline CDR1 reads MGHDK; CDR2 reads SYGVNS. CDR3 sequence: CASSGETGVYNEQFF. The CDR3 region has the DNA TGTGCCAGCAGTGGGGAGACAGGGGTATACAATGAGCAGTTCTTC.

The chain has TRBV7-2 and TRBJ1-6; 7 bases map to TRBD1. With V trimmed by 7 bases and J by 3 bases, 3 bases remained unmatched. The CDR3 covers 14 residues. Germline V lookup: CDR1 SGHTA, CDR2 FQGNSA. CDR3 residues: CASTRTGYNSPLHF. The CDR3 DNA follows: TGTGCCAGCACCAGGACAGGCTATAATTCACCCCTCCACTTT. Using reference TRBV7-2 and TRBJ1-6 for the parts outside the CDR3, the full variable domain is GAGVSQSPSNKVTEKGKDVELRCDPISGHTALYWYRQSLGQGLEFLIYFQGNSAPDKSGLPSDRFSAERTGGSVSTLTIQRTQQEDSAVYLCASTRTGYNSPLHFGNGTRLTVT.

The chain uses TRBV29-1 and TRBJ1-1; D gene ambiguous. The germline V and J ends were trimmed by 3 bases and 0 bases, with 11 bases remaining between them. CDR1 is SQVTM and CDR2 is ANQGSEA in the germline V gene. The CDR3 loop spans 14 amino acids. CDR3 DNA sequence: TGCAGCGTTGATCGGCGGTTAATGAACACTGAAGCTTTCTTT. This translates into CSVDRRLMNTEAFF.

This chain uses TRBV9 with TRBJ2-4; TRBD2 matches 8 bases. Germline CDR1 reads SGDLS; CDR2 reads YYNGEE. The CDR3 covers 16 residues. J gave up 7 bases and V 0 bases, and 9 bases lay outside the gene matches. The CDR3 DNA is TGTGCCAGCAGCGTAGACGGTAGCGGGGTCGGGAACATTCAGTACTTC. This sequence encodes CASSVDGSGVGNIQYF. Combining the CDR3 with reference TRBV9 and TRBJ2-4 gives the whole variable domain DSGVTQTPKHLITATGQRVTLRCSPRSGDLSVYWYQQSLDQGLQFLIQYYNGEERAKGNILERFSAQQFPDLHSELNLSSLELGDSALYFCASSVDGSGVGNIQYFGAGTRLSVL.

The chain recombines TRBV29-1 with TRBJ2-1, with TRBD2 matching over 12 bases. Trimming cost V 2 bases and J 6 bases; bases outside gene matches: 5. This CDR3 spans 15 amino acids. CDR1 is SQVTM, CDR2 ANQGSEA, per germline. The CDR3 loop reads CSVEFATSGGNEQFF. CDR3 nucleotide sequence: TGCAGCGTTGAATTTGCGACTAGCGGGGGCAATGAGCAGTTCTTC.

V gene TRBV5-1 combines with J gene TRBJ1-1; 8 positions match TRBD1. CDR3 length: 15 amino acids. The V gene end was trimmed by 0 bases and the J gene end by 0 bases; junction bases not matched to a gene: 1. Per germline, CDR1 SGHRS and CDR2 YFSETQ. In DNA, the CDR3 is TGCGCCAGCAGCTTGGGGACAGGGCTGAACACTGAAGCTTTCTTT. This gives the protein CASSLGTGLNTEAFF.

CDR3 sequence reads: CASSVLQGAGTHEQFF. CDR3 DNA: TGTGCCAGCAGCGTCCTACAGGGGGCCGGGACCCATGAGCAGTTCTTC. The genes are TRBV9 and TRBJ2-1, with TRBD1 matching 9 bases. This CDR3 contains 16 residues. In germline, CDR1 is SGDLS, CDR2 YYNGEE. Trimming removed 2 bases from V and 8 bases from J; junction bases left unmatched: 11.

Written as DNA, the CDR3 is TGCAGCGTTACAGGGCGAAACTCCTACGAGCAGTACTTC. Protein sequence: CSVTGRNSYEQYF. The genes are TRBV29-1 and TRBJ2-7, with D possibly matching TRBD1 (6 bases). CDR3 length: 13 residues. The V gene's germline CDR1 is SQVTM and CDR2 ANQGSEA. With 5 bases removed from V and 0 bases from J, the gap between germline ends came to 11 bases.

The V call is TRBV7-9, the J call TRBJ1-2; no firm D call. Germline lookup yields CDR1 SEHNR and CDR2 FQNEAQ (reference sequence). The V and J ends lost 1 base and 0 bases respectively, with 9 bases between them. This CDR3 has 15 amino acids. This CDR3 reads CASSLVGSTNYGYTF. The CDR3 nucleotides read TGTGCCAGCAGCTTAGTGGGCAGCACTAACTATGGCTACACCTTC.

The chain employs TRBV5-1 and TRBJ2-3; 7 positions match TRBD2. The germline gives CDR1 SGHRS, CDR2 YFSETQ. This CDR3 has 15 residues. The J segment lost 5 bases and the V segment lost 3 bases, leaving 9 bases of the junction unmatched. In DNA, the CDR3 is TGCGCCAGCAGCTCTTGGACTAGGGAAGGAGATACGCAGTATTTT. This sequence encodes CASSSWTREGDTQYF.

The chain has TRBV7-2 and TRBJ1-1, with D tentatively TRBD1 (5 bases). Germline V gene data show CDR1 as SGHTA and CDR2 as FQGNSA. CDR3 length: 16 amino acids. V lost 7 bases, J lost 4 bases, and 22 bases lay in between. DNA of the CDR3: TGTGCCAGCACCCCTCTAGGGGCAGGGTTCGTCACTGAAGCTTTCTTT. As protein: CASTPLGAGFVTEAFF.

The chain employs TRBV4-1 and TRBJ2-6, with D possibly matching TRBD2 (6 bases). The CDR3 loop spans 16 amino acids. Germline CDR1 and CDR2: MGHRA and YSYEKL. V lost 0 bases to trimming and J lost 4 bases, with 10 bases between them. The CDR3 region has the DNA TGCGCCAGCAGCCAAGATGGGGGGTTCGGGGCCAACGTCCTGACTTTC. This encodes CASSQDGGFGANVLTF.

This rearrangement joins TRBV9 to TRBJ1-3; D gene ambiguous. The V end was cut by 0 bases, the J end by 2 bases, with 9 bases between. Germline values: CDR1 SGDLS, CDR2 YYNGEE. The CDR3 consists of 15 residues. The CDR3 bases are TGTGCCAGCAGCGTAGAGGGAGGAGCTGGAAACACCATATATTTT. It specifies CASSVEGGAGNTIYF.

The genes are TRBV4-1 and TRBJ2-7, with TRBD2 matching 8 bases. The CDR3 runs to 14 residues. Germline trimming cut 4 bases from V and 2 bases from J; bases unmatched to any gene: 4. CDR1 MGHRA and CDR2 YSYEKL come from the germline V gene. The DNA for the CDR3 is TGCGCCAGCAGCCCAGCGGGAGTAACCTACGAGCAGTACTTC. This sequence encodes CASSPAGVTYEQYF.

J is TRBJ2-7 and V is TRBV4-3; D call uncertain. The ends were cut back, 1 base at V and 0 bases at J, with 10 bases in the middle. CDR1 is LGHNA and CDR2 is YSLEER in the germline V gene. The CDR3 runs to 15 residues. The CDR3 coding sequence is TGCGCCAGCAGCCAAGGAGGCGGCTACTCCTACGAGCAGTACTTC. Translation: CASSQGGGYSYEQYF.

A word on this clone: Other nucleotide sequences in the sample specify the same CDR3. J is TRBJ2-5 and V is TRBV5-1; possible D gene TRBD2, 6 bases. The V end was cut by 4 bases, the J end by 1 base, with 14 bases between. Germline lookup yields CDR1 SGHRS and CDR2 YFSETQ. CDR3 length: 15 residues. Here the CDR3 DNA reads TGCGCCAGCAGCCTCTCTGGCGGGGTCCAAGAGACCCAGTACTTC. Protein product: CASSLSGGVQETQYF.